This T cell receptor (beta chain) was sequenced during a study of chemoradiotherapy in HPV16-positive cancers. Study findings and constraints: Candidate HPV-specific clones and E7-related TCR motifs grew in tumor during treatment.

Trimming shortened V by 0 bases and J by 6 bases, and 15 bases separated the two germline ends. CDR3 length equals 16 residues. Germline V gene sequence: CDR1 LGHNA, CDR2 YSLEER. Profiling relied on immunoSEQ multiplex PCR, and the TCRdb table lists in-frame clones only, not all of them. The repertoire has under 40,000 clones, nearly 90% of them found once; the top ten carry approximately 2.8%. Repeated repertoire sampling spanned the course of chemoradiotherapy. Note on this clone: Its antigen is not identified.

The sample was blood, taken from a patient who underwent chemoradiotherapy. The receptor comes from a human donor with HPV-associated anogenital cancer. The rearrangement uses TRBV4-3 and TRBJ2-1; tentatively, D is TRBD1 or TRBD2 (5 bases each). The CDR3 protein is CASSQDGGEGFNEQFF. In DNA form, the CDR3 reads TGCGCCAGCAGCCAAGATGGAGGAGAGGGGTTCAATGAGCAGTTCTTC.